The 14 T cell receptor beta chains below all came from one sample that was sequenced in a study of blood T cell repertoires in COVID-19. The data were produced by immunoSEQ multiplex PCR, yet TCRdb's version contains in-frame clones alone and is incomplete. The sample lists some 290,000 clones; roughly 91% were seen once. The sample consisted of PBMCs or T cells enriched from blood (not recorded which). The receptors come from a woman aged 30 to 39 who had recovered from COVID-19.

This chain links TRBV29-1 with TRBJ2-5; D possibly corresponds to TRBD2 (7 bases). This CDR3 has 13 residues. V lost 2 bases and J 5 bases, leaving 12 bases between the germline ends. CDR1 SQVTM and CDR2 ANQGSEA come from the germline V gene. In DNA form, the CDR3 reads TGCAGCGTTGAACTGGGGGGGCGGGAGACCCAGTACTTC. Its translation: CSVELGGRETQYF.

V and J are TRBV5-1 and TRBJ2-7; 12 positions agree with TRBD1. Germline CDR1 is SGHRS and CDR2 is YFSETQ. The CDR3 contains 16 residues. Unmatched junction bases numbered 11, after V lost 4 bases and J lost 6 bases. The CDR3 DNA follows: TGCGCCAGCAGCACCACCGCCGGGACAGGGGGCGGCGAGCAGTACTTC. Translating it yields CASSTTAGTGGGEQYF.

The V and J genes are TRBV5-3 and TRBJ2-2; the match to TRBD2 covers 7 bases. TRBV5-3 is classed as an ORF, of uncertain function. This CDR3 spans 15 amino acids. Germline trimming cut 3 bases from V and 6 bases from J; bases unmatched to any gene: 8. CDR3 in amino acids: CARSWSGEGPGELFF. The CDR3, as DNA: TGTGCCAGAAGCTGGTCGGGGGAGGGCCCCGGGGAGCTGTTTTTT.

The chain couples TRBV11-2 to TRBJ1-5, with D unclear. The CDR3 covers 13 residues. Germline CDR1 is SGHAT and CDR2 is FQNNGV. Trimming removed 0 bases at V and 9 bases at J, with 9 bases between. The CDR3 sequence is CASSLDAGGPQHF. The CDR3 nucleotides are TGTGCCAGCAGCTTAGACGCAGGAGGGCCCCAGCATTTT.

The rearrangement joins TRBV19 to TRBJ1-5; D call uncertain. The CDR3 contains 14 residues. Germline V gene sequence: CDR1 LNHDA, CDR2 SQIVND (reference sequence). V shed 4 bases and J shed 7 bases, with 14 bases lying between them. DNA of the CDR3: TGTGCCAGTAGTAGCCTACAGCTTCCACAGCCCCAGCATTTT. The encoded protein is CASSSLQLPQPQHF.

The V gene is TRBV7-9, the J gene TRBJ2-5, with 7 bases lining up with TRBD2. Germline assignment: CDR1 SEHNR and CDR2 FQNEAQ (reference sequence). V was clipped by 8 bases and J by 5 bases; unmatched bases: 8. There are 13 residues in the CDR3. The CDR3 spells CASLMQGGETQYF. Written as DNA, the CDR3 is TGTGCCAGCCTAATGCAGGGAGGGGAGACCCAGTACTTC.

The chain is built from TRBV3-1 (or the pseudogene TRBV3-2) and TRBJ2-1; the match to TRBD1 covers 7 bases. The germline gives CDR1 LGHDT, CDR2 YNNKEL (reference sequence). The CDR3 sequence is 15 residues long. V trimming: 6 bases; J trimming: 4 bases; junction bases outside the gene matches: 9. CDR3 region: CASSRQGDIYNEQFF. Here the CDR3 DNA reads TGTGCCAGCAGTCGACAGGGAGATATATACAATGAGCAGTTCTTC.

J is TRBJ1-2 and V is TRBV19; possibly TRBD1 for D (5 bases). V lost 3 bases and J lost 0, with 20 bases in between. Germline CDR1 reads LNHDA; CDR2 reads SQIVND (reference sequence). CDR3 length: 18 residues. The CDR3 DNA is TGTGCCAGTAGTATGGCGCACAGGTGGGCGGCTTCTAACTATGGCTACACCTTC. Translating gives CASSMAHRWAASNYGYTF.

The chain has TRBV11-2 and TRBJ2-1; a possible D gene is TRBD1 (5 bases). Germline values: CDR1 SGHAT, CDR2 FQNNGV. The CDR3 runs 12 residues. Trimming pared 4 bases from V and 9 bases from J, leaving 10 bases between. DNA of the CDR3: TGTGCCAGCAGCTCGCAGGGTTTTGAGCAGTTCTTC. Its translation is CASSSQGFEQFF.

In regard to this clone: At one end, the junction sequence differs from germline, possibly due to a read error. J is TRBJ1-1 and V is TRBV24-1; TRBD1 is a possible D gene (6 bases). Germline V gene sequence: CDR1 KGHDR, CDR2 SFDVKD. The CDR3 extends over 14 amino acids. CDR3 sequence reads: CATQRDNLNTEAFF. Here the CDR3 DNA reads TGTGCCACCCAAAGGGACAACCTGAATACTGAAGCTTTCTTT.

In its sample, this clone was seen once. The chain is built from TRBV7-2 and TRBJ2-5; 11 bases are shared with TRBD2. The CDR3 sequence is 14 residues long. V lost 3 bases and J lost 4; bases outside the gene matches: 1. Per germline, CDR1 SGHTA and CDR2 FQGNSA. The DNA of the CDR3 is TGTGCCAGCAGCTTCCTAGCGGGAGGAGAGACCCAGTACTTC. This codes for CASSFLAGGETQYF. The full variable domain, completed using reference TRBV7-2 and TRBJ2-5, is GAGVSQSPSNKVTEKGKDVELRCDPISGHTALYWYRQSLGQGLEFLIYFQGNSAPDKSGLPSDRFSAERTGGSVSTLTIQRTQQEDSAVYLCASSFLAGGETQYFGPGTRLLVL.

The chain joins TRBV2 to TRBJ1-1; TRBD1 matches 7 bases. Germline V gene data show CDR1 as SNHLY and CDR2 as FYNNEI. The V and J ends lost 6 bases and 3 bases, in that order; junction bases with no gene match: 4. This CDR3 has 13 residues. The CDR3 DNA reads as TGTGCCAGCAGGGGGACAGTATACACTGAAGCTTTCTTT. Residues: CASRGTVYTEAFF.

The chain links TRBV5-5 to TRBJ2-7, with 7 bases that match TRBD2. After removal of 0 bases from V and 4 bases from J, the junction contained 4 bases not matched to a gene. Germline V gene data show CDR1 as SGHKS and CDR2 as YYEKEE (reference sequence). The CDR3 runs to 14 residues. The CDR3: CASSLGGSLYEQYF. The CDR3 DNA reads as TGTGCCAGCAGCTTGGGCGGGAGCCTTTACGAGCAGTACTTC.

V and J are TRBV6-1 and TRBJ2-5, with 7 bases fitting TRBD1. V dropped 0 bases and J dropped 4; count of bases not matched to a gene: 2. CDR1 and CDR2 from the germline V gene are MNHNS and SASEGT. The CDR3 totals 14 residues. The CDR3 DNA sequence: TGTGCCAGCAGTGAAGCAGGGGGCGGAGAGACCCAGTACTTC. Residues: CASSEAGGGETQYF.